The rows below give T cell receptor beta chains drawn from one sample of a study of blood T cells in healthy people across ages. TCRdb fed the 5' RACE reads into MiXCR, producing one record per CDR3 protein. The sample consists of hundreds of thousands of distinct CDR3 sequences, about 56% of them appearing once. The sample comprised blood. These receptors all come from a man in his forties or fifties in good health. The CDR3 runs from the conserved cysteine through the conserved F or W. Each record gives: CDR3 protein, CDR3 DNA, clone size, J gene, D gene, V gene. A D gene is named only where the DNA matches it firmly. Size is omitted from some rows. Given values are once, few, many or a class for expanded clones.

CASSNRVYMIKIYEQYF,TGTGCCAGCAGCAACAGGGTTTATATGATAAAGATCTACGAGCAGTACTTC,many,TRBJ2-7,-,TRBV21-1
CASRRERDSSEKLFF,TGTGCCAGCAGGCGTGAGCGGGACAGCAGTGAAAAACTGTTTTTT,-,TRBJ1-4,TRBD1,TRBV6-4
CASSTQASEYEQYF,TGTGCCAGCAGCACCCAAGCGTCCGAATACGAGCAGTACTTC,-,TRBJ2-7,-,TRBV7-9
CASSQDWGRAGNIQYF,TGTGCCAGCAGCCAAGATTGGGGGAGGGCAGGAAACATTCAGTACTTC,-,TRBJ2-4,TRBD2,TRBV3-1
CASSDVQDNQPQHF,TGTGCCAGCAGTGATGTACAGGATAATCAGCCCCAGCATTTT,many,TRBJ1-5,-,TRBV2
CASRQGPEETQYF,TGTGCCAGCAGACAGGGTCCGGAAGAGACCCAGTACTTC,-,TRBJ2-5,-,TRBV7-9
CSATQTSYNEQFF,TGCAGTGCTACCCAAACTTCGTACAATGAGCAGTTCTTC,-,TRBJ2-1,-,TRBV20-1
CASSLEGSANYGYTF,TGTGCCAGCAGCTTAGAGGGCAGCGCTAACTATGGCTACACCTTC,-,TRBJ1-2,-,TRBV7-9
CASSVGGQGRTDTQYF,TGTGCCAGCAGCGTAGGGGGACAGGGCCGCACAGATACGCAGTATTTT,-,TRBJ2-3,TRBD1,TRBV9
CASRPRQGSTGELFF,TGTGCCAGCAGACCTCGACAGGGGAGCACCGGGGAGCTGTTTTTT,few,TRBJ2-2,TRBD1,TRBV12-3/TRBV12-4
CSAPSLAGNNNEQFF,TGCAGTGCTCCGTCACTAGCGGGAAACAACAATGAGCAGTTCTTC,few,TRBJ2-1,TRBD2,TRBV20-1
CASSLGYMNTEAFF,TGTGCCAGCAGCTTAGGATACATGAACACTGAAGCTTTCTTT,-,TRBJ1-1,-,TRBV7-2
CASGAMNSYNEQFF,TGTGCCAGCGGGGCTATGAACTCCTACAATGAGCAGTTCTTC,few,TRBJ2-1,-,TRBV27
CASAKTGYSDNNEQYF,TGTGCTAGTGCCAAGACAGGGTATTCGGACAACAATGAGCAGTACTTC,-,TRBJ2-7,TRBD1,TRBV12-5
CASSENRGKTDTQYF,TGTGCCAGCAGTGAAAATCGGGGGAAAACAGATACGCAGTATTTT,few,TRBJ2-3,-,TRBV25-1
CASSLRTGVADTQYF,TGCGCCAGCAGCCTCCGGACAGGGGTGGCCGATACGCAGTATTTT,-,TRBJ2-3,TRBD1,TRBV5-1
CASSLSDPGVMNTEAFF,TGTGCCAGCAGTTTATCGGACCCAGGGGTGATGAACACTGAAGCTTTCTTT,few,TRBJ1-1,-,TRBV27
CASSSEPGQGSEQYF,TGTGCCAGCAGCTCAGAACCGGGACAGGGGTCCGAGCAGTACTTC,-,TRBJ2-7,TRBD1,TRBV7-2
CASSLMGQMNSPLHF,TGTGCCAGCAGCTTAATGGGACAAATGAATTCACCCCTCCACTTT,-,TRBJ1-6,-,TRBV7-3
CSASPRHRGRVDTQYF,TGCAGTGCTAGCCCCAGACACAGGGGGCGCGTGGATACGCAGTATTTT,-,TRBJ2-3,TRBD1,TRBV20-1
CASSLVRTEGNQPQHF,TGTGCCAGCAGCTTAGTCCGTACGGAGGGGAATCAGCCCCAGCATTTT,-,TRBJ1-5,-,TRBV7-2
CASSSYTQGYTDTQYF,TGTGCCAGCAGTTCGTATACGCAGGGGTACACAGATACGCAGTATTTT,-,TRBJ2-3,-,TRBV27
CASVGGVAGVWDTQYF,TGTGCCAGCGTAGGGGGGGTAGCGGGAGTCTGGGATACGCAGTATTTT,-,TRBJ2-3,TRBD2,TRBV12-3/TRBV12-4
CASRERGAQNTEAFF,TGTGCCAGCAGAGAAAGGGGGGCGCAAAACACTGAAGCTTTCTTT,-,TRBJ1-1,-,TRBV7-8
CASSLARSGARTDTQYF,TGTGCCAGCAGCTTAGCGAGAAGCGGGGCTCGCACAGATACGCAGTATTTT,-,TRBJ2-3,TRBD2,TRBV7-2
CSALAGGEGGDTQYF,TGCAGTGCTCTGGCGGGGGGAGAAGGGGGAGATACGCAGTATTTT,-,TRBJ2-3,TRBD2,TRBV20-1
CASSLRGISGYTF,TGTGCCAGCAGTTTACGAGGGATAAGTGGCTACACCTTC,few,TRBJ1-2,-,TRBV27
CAIMAGQTTDGYTF,TGTGCCATCATGGCGGGACAGACGACTGATGGCTACACCTTC,few,TRBJ1-2,TRBD1,TRBV10-3
CASSPRGADRTDTQYF,TGTGCCAGCAGTCCTCGGGGGGCCGACCGCACAGATACGCAGTATTTT,-,TRBJ2-3,-,TRBV27
CASSYPITGELFF,TGTGCCAGCAGTTACCCCATCACCGGGGAGCTGTTTTTT,-,TRBJ2-2,-,TRBV6-5
CATSRMGYGYTF,TGTGCCACCAGCAGGATGGGCTATGGCTACACCTTC,-,TRBJ1-2,-,TRBV15
CSATTAVGQETQYF,TGCAGTGCTACTACGGCGGTGGGGCAAGAGACCCAGTACTTC,-,TRBJ2-5,-,TRBV20-1
CASSYTSVGGGVGRTQYF,TGTGCCAGCAGTTACACGTCGGTTGGGGGAGGGGTCGGGCGGACCCAGTACTTC,-,TRBJ2-5,TRBD2,TRBV6-5
CSARVREGAYEQYF,TGCAGTGCTAGAGTAAGGGAGGGGGCCTACGAGCAGTACTTC,-,TRBJ2-7,-,TRBV20-1
CASSGPGGARANEKLFF,TGTGCCAGCAGCGGACCTGGGGGGGCGCGGGCTAATGAAAAACTGTTTTTT,-,TRBJ1-4,-,TRBV7-6
CASSLNKGTYNEQFF,TGCGCCAGCAGTCTTAATAAGGGGACCTACAATGAGCAGTTCTTC,-,TRBJ2-1,-,TRBV5-1
CSARDRPQPPFGYTF,TGCAGTGCTAGAGATCGTCCACAGCCCCCTTTTGGCTACACCTTC,-,TRBJ1-2,-,TRBV20-1
CASRNYRELAKNIQYF,TGTGCCAGCAGGAACTACAGGGAACTAGCCAAAAACATTCAGTACTTC,-,TRBJ2-4,-,TRBV6-4
CASSLDRLTGELFF,TGTGCCAGCAGCTTAGACAGATTAACCGGGGAGCTGTTTTTT,once,TRBJ2-2,-,TRBV11-2
CASSYVRGAVAKNIQYF,TGTGCCAGCAGTTACGTGCGGGGGGCAGTGGCCAAAAACATTCAGTACTTC,-,TRBJ2-4,TRBD2,TRBV6-2/TRBV6-3
CASRPTTRDEQFF,TGTGCCAGCAGACCGACAACGAGGGATGAGCAGTTCTTC,-,TRBJ2-1,-,TRBV6-2/TRBV6-3
CSANYFTDTQYF,TGCAGTGCAAATTACTTCACAGATACGCAGTATTTT,-,TRBJ2-3,-,TRBV20-1
CASTQDSYEQYF,TGTGCCAGCACCCAGGATTCCTACGAGCAGTACTTC,-,TRBJ2-7,-,TRBV3-1
CASSRQESYEQYF,TGTGCCAGCAGCCGACAGGAGTCCTACGAGCAGTACTTC,-,TRBJ2-7,-,TRBV7-9
CASSLEQFSSYNEQFF,TGCGCCAGCAGCTTGGAACAGTTCTCCTCCTACAATGAGCAGTTCTTC,few,TRBJ2-1,-,TRBV5-1
CASSPFDRLPRISYNEQFF,TGTGCCAGCAGCCCCTTCGACCGGCTACCTCGCATATCCTACAATGAGCAGTTCTTC,-,TRBJ2-1,-,TRBV3-1
CASSWKGSGELFF,TGTGCCAGCAGTTGGAAGGGATCCGGGGAGCTGTTTTTT,-,TRBJ2-2,-,TRBV27
CASSPGTGRRQETQYF,TGTGCCAGCAGCCCGGGGACAGGGCGGAGGCAAGAGACCCAGTACTTC,few,TRBJ2-5,TRBD1,TRBV5-6
CASSPGGRDKETQYF,TGTGCCAGCAGCCCGGGCGGACGGGACAAAGAGACCCAGTACTTC,-,TRBJ2-5,-,TRBV7-3
CASSLRQGLTGELFF,TGTGCCAGCAGTTTAAGACAGGGCCTCACCGGGGAGCTGTTTTTT,few,TRBJ2-2,TRBD1,TRBV12-3/TRBV12-4
CSASMAGGTNTQYF,TGCAGTGCTAGTATGGCGGGGGGCACGAATACGCAGTATTTT,-,TRBJ2-3,TRBD2,TRBV20-1
CASSFRSEQYF,TGTGCCAGCAGTTTTCGATCCGAGCAGTACTTC,-,TRBJ2-7,-,TRBV12-3/TRBV12-4
CASSAQGPSYEQYF,TGTGCCAGCAGTGCGCAAGGACCTTCCTACGAGCAGTACTTC,-,TRBJ2-7,-,TRBV12-3/TRBV12-4
CASSRGKPLAVEKFF,TGTGCCAGCTCGCGAGGAAAGCCCCTAGCAGTGGAGAAGTTCTTC,-,TRBJ2-1,-,TRBV18
CSVQGSGEQYF,TGCAGCGTACAGGGGAGTGGCGAGCAGTACTTC,many,TRBJ2-7,TRBD1,TRBV29-1
CASSLPRGRFYEQYF,TGTGCCAGCAGTCTCCCCCGGGGGCGGTTCTACGAGCAGTACTTC,-,TRBJ2-7,-,TRBV28
CASSVGADYNSPLHF,TGTGCCAGCAGCGTAGGAGCAGACTATAATTCACCCCTCCACTTT,-,TRBJ1-6,-,TRBV9
CASSQEGVGSRGEKLFF,TGCGCCAGCAGCCAAGAGGGGGTCGGGAGCCGCGGGGAAAAACTGTTTTTT,-,TRBJ1-4,-,TRBV4-3